This TCR beta chain was recorded in a study of T cell responses to AZD1222 COVID-19 vaccine. Study at large: Some second doses came at about 4 weeks and others at about 12 weeks; these were pooled.

Remarks on this clone: Its matching antigen is unknown.

Study results and limitations: A rise in Spike-specific TCR breadth and depth followed two AZD1222 doses.

V was cut by 4 bases and J by 8 bases, with 17 bases left in between. Germline V gives CDR1 LGHNA, CDR2 YNFKEQ. This CDR3 region has 14 residues. The assay was immunoSEQ multiplex PCR, and TCRdb's table has in-frame clones only and misses some. The sample includes roughly 53,000 clones, roughly 80% of them seen just once. The V gene is TRBV4-2, the J gene TRBJ1-2; D uncertain. The TCR sequence derives from an adult in good health. The input for sequencing was peripheral blood, taken on day 0 of AZD1222 vaccination. The CDR3 region is CASSPPADIGGYTF. CDR3 coding DNA: TGTGCCAGCAGCCCTCCGGCAGACATCGGAGGCTACACCTTC.